The source of this T cell receptor (beta chain) is a study of T cells in Graves' hyperthyroidism and ophthalmopathy. Study in general: Blood was drawn when the patient was first diagnosed and still untreated. General study findings and limits: Model output signaled ophthalmopathy a median about 6.3 months ahead of onset.

This CDR3 contains 14 residues. Germline CDR1 is MDHEN and CDR2 is SYDVKM. The germline V and J ends were trimmed by 3 bases and 7 bases, with 13 bases remaining between them. Orbital computed tomography, thyroid ultrasound, serum thyroxine and TRAb, and clinical symptoms together informed the diagnoses. This clonotype was observed at least ten times. The antigen remains unidentified. TCR beta CDR3 regions were amplified from RNA. First-round RT-PCR of the TCR CDR3 relied on the HTBI primer set. TCRdb passed the multiplex PCR reads through MiXCR, listing each CDR3 protein once. The data hold about 360,000 distinct CDR3 sequences, with approximately 15% observed a single time.

The sample consisted of blood. The sequence came from a man aged 25-40 years with Graves' hyperthyroidism that later progressed to Graves' ophthalmopathy. The chain joins TRBV28 to TRBJ1-5, with D possibly matching TRBD1 (6 bases). The CDR3 sequence is CASSFSGGSQPQHF. CDR3 DNA sequence: TGTGCCAGCAGTTTTTCCGGGGGCTCACAGCCCCAGCATTTT.